This record concerns one T cell receptor (beta chain) sequence. Sequencing was performed with immunoSEQ multiplex PCR; in TCRdb, only in-frame clones are kept and a portion is missing. The sample lists some 160,000 clones, 84% occurring once. These data come from a study of blood T cell repertoires in COVID-19. Study-wide context: From the United States, Italy and Spain came samples of acute and convalescent COVID-19.

The CDR3 totals 16 residues. Germline assignment: CDR1 DFQATT and CDR2 SNEGSKA (reference sequence). J lost 1 base, V lost 3 bases, and 7 bases had no gene match. Sequencing input: peripheral blood. The V call is TRBV20-1, the J call TRBJ2-2; TRBD2 matches 8 bases. The clonotype comes from a woman of 80 years or more with COVID-19, enrolled during active disease. The CDR3 sequence: CSASRWLAGNTGELFF. For the CDR3, the DNA is TGCAGTGCTAGTCGGTGGCTAGCGGGGAACACCGGGGAGCTGTTTTTT.